The TCR beta chain under discussion was sequenced for a study of cytomegalovirus exposure and HLA in healthy donors. This clone has only a few counts. Looked up from germline, CDR1 is SGHRS and CDR2 is YFSETQ. The CDR3 sequence is 15 residues long. The V and J ends lost 0 bases and 1 base respectively, with 10 bases between them. The PCR had 60 Vbeta and 13 Jbeta primers. The data were produced by immunoSEQ multiplex PCR, yet TCRdb's version contains in-frame clones alone and is incomplete. The repertoire holds fewer than 200,000 clones, with roughly 75% as singletons. The clonotype was recovered from a male donor in good health and CMV-seronegative. Sequenced material: PBMCs. The chain carries TRBV5-1 and TRBJ1-2; no definite D call. Here the CDR3 reads CASSLELRSNYGYTF. The CDR3 nucleotides read TGCGCCAGCAGCTTGGAACTCCGAAGTAACTATGGCTACACCTTC.